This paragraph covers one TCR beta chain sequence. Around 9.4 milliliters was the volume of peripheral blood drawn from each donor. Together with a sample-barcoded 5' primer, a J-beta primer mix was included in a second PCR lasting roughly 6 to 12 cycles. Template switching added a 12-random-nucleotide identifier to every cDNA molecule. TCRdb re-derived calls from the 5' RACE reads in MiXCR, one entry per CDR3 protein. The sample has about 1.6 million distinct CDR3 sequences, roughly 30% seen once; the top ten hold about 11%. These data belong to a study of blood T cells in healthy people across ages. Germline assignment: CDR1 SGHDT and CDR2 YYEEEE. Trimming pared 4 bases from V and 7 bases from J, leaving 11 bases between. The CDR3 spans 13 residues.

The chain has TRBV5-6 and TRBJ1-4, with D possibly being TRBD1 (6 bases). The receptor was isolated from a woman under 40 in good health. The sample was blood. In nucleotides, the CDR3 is TGTGCCAGCAGCCCTCGAGGGGGTGAAAAACTGTTTTTT. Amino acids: CASSPRGGEKLFF. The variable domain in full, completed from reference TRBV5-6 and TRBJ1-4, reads DAGVTQSPTHLIKTRGQQVTLRCSPKSGHDTVSWYQQALGQGPQFIFQYYEEEERQRGNFPDRFSGHQFPNYSSELNVNALLLGDSALYLCASSPRGGEKLFFGSGTQLSVL.